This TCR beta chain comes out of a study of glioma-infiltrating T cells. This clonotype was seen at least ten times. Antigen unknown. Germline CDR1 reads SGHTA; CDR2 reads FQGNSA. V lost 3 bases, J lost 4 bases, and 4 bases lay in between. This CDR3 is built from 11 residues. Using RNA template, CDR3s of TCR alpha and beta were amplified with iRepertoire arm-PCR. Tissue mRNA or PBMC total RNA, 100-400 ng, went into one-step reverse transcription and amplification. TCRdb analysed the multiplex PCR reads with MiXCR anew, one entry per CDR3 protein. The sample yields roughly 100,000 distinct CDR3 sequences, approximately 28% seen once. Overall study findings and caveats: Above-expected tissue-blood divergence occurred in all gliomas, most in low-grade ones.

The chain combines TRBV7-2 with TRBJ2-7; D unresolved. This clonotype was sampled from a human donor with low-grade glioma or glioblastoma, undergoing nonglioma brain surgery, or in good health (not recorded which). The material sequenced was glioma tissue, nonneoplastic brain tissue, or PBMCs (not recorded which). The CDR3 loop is CASSFWYEQYF. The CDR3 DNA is TGTGCCAGCAGCTTTTGGTACGAGCAGTACTTC.